The 6 T cell receptor beta chains given below trace back to one sample, sequenced in a study of shared clonotypes between healthy human individuals. Data came from immunoSEQ multiplex PCR; TCRdb stores just in-frame clones and leaves some out. The sample contains about 520,000 clones, approximately 82% of which appear only once. Sequenced sample: PBMCs. These receptors were taken from a woman aged 40 to 55 in good health. Some clones in this sample may be carry-over from other donors' samples.

This chain links TRBV30 with TRBJ1-1; 7 bases agree with TRBD1. V lost 4 bases and J lost 4; bases outside the gene matches: 15. The CDR3 has 16 amino acids. Germline assignment: CDR1 GTSNPN and CDR2 SVGIG (reference sequence). CDR3 nucleotide sequence: TGTGCCTGGAATCCGGGACAGCTCCGAGGGGGCACTGAAGCTTTCTTT. Protein product: CAWNPGQLRGGTEAFF.

This clone was observed a few times. The chain uses TRBV29-1 and TRBJ2-5; D is possibly TRBD1 or TRBD2 (5 bases each). This CDR3 has 13 amino acids. The germline V gene has CDR1 SQVTM and CDR2 ANQGSEA. Trimming shortened V by 3 bases and J by 5 bases, and 13 bases separated the two germline ends. The CDR3, as DNA: TGCAGCGTTGATTGGGGGTTCGAGGAGACCCAGTACTTC. Encoded protein: CSVDWGFEETQYF.

The CDR3 is CASSYSNLAYSYEQYF. In DNA form, the CDR3 reads TGTGCCAGCAGTTACTCGAACCTAGCGTACTCCTACGAGCAGTACTTC. The chain links TRBV6-5 to TRBJ2-7; weak D call: TRBD2 (6 bases). This CDR3 comprises 16 residues. V shed 0 bases and J shed 0 bases, with 12 bases lying between them. Germline V lookup: CDR1 MNHEY, CDR2 SVGAGI.

Notes on this clone: Other DNA sequences from this sample encode an identical CDR3 as well. The chain is built from TRBV5-1 and TRBJ2-7; D is perhaps TRBD1 or TRBD2 (5 bases each). The CDR3 loop spans 15 amino acids. V lost 3 bases and J 3 bases, leaving 16 bases between the germline ends. Germline-derived CDR1 and CDR2 are SGHRS and YFSETQ. CDR3: CASSSTGTGNYEQYF. The DNA of the CDR3 is TGCGCCAGCAGCTCAACCGGGACGGGCAACTACGAGCAGTACTTC.

The chain uses TRBV28 and TRBJ1-5; TRBD1 aligns across 7 bases. Germline V gives CDR1 MDHEN, CDR2 SYDVKM. V lost 4 bases, J lost 7 bases, and 7 bases stayed unmatched. The CDR3 totals 14 residues. Here the CDR3 reads CASSSSTGAQPQHF. For the CDR3, the DNA is TGTGCCAGCAGTTCCTCCACAGGGGCACAGCCCCAGCATTTT.

Details on this clone: Other DNA sequences in the sample encode the same CDR3. This chain joins TRBV10-3 and TRBJ2-3; D not certain. Trimming shortened V by 0 bases and J by 1 base, and 5 bases separated the two germline ends. CDR3 size: 14 residues. Germline-derived CDR1 and CDR2 are ENHRY and SYGVKD. The CDR3 here is CAISESRGTDTQYF. Here the CDR3 DNA reads TGTGCCATCAGTGAGTCAAGGGGCACAGATACGCAGTATTTT.